Shown below are 2 T cell receptor beta chains from a single sample sequenced in a study of blood T cell repertoires in COVID-19. Some clones are missing from TCRdb's copy, which holds only in-frame ones; the method was immunoSEQ multiplex PCR. The sample lists hundreds of thousands of clones; approximately 90% were seen once. The specimen was peripheral blood. The source is a woman in her thirties with active or convalescent COVID-19.

This sequence joins TRBV6-5 and TRBJ1-5, with D possibly matching TRBD1 (6 bases). V gave up 5 bases and J gave up 5 bases, with 13 bases separating them. The CDR3 length is 14 residues. Germline V CDR1 and CDR2: MNHEY, SVGAGI. DNA of the CDR3: TGTGCCAGCAGTCCTAGGGCAGGGGATCAGCCCCAGCATTTT. Its protein is CASSPRAGDQPQHF.

The V and J genes are TRBV6-4 and TRBJ1-1, with D maybe TRBD1 (6 bases). Germline-derived CDR1 and CDR2 are MRHNA and SNTAGT. The CDR3 runs to 15 residues. The V end lost 2 bases, the J end lost 0 bases, and 10 bases lay between the germline ends. CDR3 amino acids: CASSDGGPMNTEAFF. The DNA of the CDR3 is TGTGCCAGCAGTGACGGGGGCCCCATGAACACTGAAGCTTTCTTT.